Detailed here is one TCR beta chain. In the original processing: Using reference gene primer amplification, nucleated cell counts were estimated. Assay: immunoSEQ multiplex PCR; the TCRdb copy retains only in-frame clones and omits some. The V and J calls and clone size come from that table; D and trimming were worked out from the DNA. Of 55,000 to 65,000 clones in the sample, roughly 84% were seen once. The data belong to a study of blood T cell repertoires in COVID-19. At the level of the study: Both acute and convalescent COVID-19 samples were obtained from the United States, Italy and Spain. The cDNA or gDNA used as material had been derived from T cells, B-cell-depleted T cells, or PBMCs.

Germline CDR1 and CDR2: SGHDT and YYEEEE. The CDR3 covers 17 residues. Deletions cut 4 bases from V and 0 bases from J, with 14 bases between. This chain connects TRBV5-6 to TRBJ1-6; the D gene is possibly TRBD1 (6 bases). This clonotype was obtained from a man aged 80 or over in a cohort sampled during active COVID-19. Input material: peripheral blood. This CDR3 is CASSKGGGFSYNSPLHF. The DNA of the CDR3 is TGTGCCAGCAGCAAAGGGGGGGGTTTCTCCTATAATTCACCCCTCCACTTT.